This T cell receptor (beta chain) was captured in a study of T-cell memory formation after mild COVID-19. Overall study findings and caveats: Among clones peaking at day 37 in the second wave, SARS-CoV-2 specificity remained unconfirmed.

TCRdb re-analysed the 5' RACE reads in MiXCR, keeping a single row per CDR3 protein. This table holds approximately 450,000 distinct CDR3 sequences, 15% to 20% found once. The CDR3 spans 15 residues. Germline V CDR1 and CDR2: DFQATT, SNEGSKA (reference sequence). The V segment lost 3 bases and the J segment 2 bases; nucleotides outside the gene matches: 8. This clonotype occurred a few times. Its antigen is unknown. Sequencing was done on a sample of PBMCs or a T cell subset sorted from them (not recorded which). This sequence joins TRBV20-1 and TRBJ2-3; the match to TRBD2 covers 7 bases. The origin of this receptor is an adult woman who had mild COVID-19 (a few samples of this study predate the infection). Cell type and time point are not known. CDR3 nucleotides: TGCAGTGCTAGTCTGCGGGGGAAAACCACAGATACGCAGTATTTT. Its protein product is CSASLRGKTTDTQYF.